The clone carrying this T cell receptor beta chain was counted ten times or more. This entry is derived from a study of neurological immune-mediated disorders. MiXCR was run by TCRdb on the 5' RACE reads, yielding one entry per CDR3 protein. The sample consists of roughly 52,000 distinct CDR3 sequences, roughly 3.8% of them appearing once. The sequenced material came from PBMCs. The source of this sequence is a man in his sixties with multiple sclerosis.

CDR3 sequence (DNA): TGTGCCAGCAGCCCCTTGAGGGGGCAGAGCTCCTACAATGAGCAGTTCTTC. Amino acid sequence: CASSPLRGQSSYNEQFF. V and J are TRBV7-2 and TRBJ2-1; 7 nucleotides align to TRBD1. V trimming: 5 bases; J trimming: 0 bases; junction bases outside the gene matches: 10. The CDR3 extends over 17 amino acids. The germline gives CDR1 SGHTA, CDR2 FQGNSA.